This T cell receptor (beta chain) was obtained from a study of OX40 agonist ivuxolimab in advanced cancers. The CDR3 is made up of 15 amino acids. Trimming cost V 0 bases and J 6 bases, with 13 bases left between them. Germline CDR1 LGHNA, CDR2 YSLEER. Some clones are missing from TCRdb's copy, which holds only in-frame ones; the method was immunoSEQ multiplex PCR. The sample contains about 80,000 clones, just over 90% of which appear only once. Sequencing used CD4+ or CD8+ T cells sorted from blood, obtained in a trial of the OX40 agonist ivuxolimab. This receptor was taken from an adult with an advanced solid tumor such as melanoma, head and neck, liver or kidney cancer. The chain uses TRBV4-3 and TRBJ2-3, with no clear D. The CDR3 spells CASSQDTPTLDTQYF. In nucleotides, the CDR3 is TGCGCCAGCAGCCAAGATACCCCGACCCTCGATACGCAGTATTTT.